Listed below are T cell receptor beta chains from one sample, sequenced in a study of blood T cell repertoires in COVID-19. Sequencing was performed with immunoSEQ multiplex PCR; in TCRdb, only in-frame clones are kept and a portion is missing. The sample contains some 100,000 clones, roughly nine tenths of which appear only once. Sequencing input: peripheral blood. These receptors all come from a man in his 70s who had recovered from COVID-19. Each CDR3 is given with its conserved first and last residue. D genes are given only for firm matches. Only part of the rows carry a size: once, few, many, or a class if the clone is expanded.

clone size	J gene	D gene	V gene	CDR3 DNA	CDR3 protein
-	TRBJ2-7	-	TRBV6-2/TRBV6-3	TGTGCCAGCAGTTCGAGGAGGGGGGGCTCCTACGAGCAGTACTTC	CASSSRRGGSYEQYF
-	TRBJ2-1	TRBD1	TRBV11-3	TGTGCCAGCAGCTTAGTTCAGGGGGCTAATGAGCAGTTCTTC	CASSLVQGANEQFF
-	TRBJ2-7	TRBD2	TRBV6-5	TGTGCCAGCAGTTACTCAGGACTAGCGGGAAGGGACGAGCAGTACTTC	CASSYSGLAGRDEQYF
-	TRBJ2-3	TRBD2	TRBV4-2	TGTGCCAGCAGCCAAGTCCTAGCGGGAGTATCAGATACGCAGTATTTT	CASSQVLAGVSDTQYF
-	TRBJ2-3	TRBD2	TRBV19	TGTGCCAGTAGTACCGGGCCGCGGGGGAGCACAGATACGCAGTATTTT	CASSTGPRGSTDTQYF
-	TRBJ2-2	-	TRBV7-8	TGTGCCAGCAGCTTACTACGGAACACCGGGGAGCTGTTTTTT	CASSLLRNTGELFF
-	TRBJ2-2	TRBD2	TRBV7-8	TGTGCCAGCAGCCAAGTTAGGACTAGAGGGAACACCGGGGAGCTGTTTTTT	CASSQVRTRGNTGELFF
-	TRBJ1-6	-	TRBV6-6	TGTGCCAGCAGAAGGGAGGTTGAGTCACCCCTCCACTTT	CASRREVESPLHF
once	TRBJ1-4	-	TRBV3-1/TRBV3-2	TGTGCCAGCAGCCAAGATATGGCCGCTGGTGAAAAACTGTTTTTT	CASSQDMAAGEKLFF
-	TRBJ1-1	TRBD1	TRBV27	TGTGCCAGCACAACAGGGGGGATGAACACTGAAGCTTTCTTT	CASTTGGMNTEAFF
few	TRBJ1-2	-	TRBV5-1	TGCGCCAGCACCGGTGGGGGGAACTATGGCTACACCTTC	CASTGGGNYGYTF
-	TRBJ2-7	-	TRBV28	TGTGCCAGCAGTTTACGCCGATCCGGAGAGTACTTC	CASSLRRSGEYF
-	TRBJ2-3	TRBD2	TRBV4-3	TGCGCCAGCAGCCTTGGACTAGCGGGAGGCACAGATACGCAGTATTTT	CASSLGLAGGTDTQYF
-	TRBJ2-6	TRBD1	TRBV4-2	TGTGCCAGCAGCTTCCGGACAGGGCCTCGAGCTGGGGCCAACGTCCTGACTTTC	CASSFRTGPRAGANVLTF
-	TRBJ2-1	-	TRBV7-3	TGTGCCAGCAGCTCCTGGACGGGAAGCTCCTACAATGAGCAGTTCTTC	CASSSWTGSSYNEQFF
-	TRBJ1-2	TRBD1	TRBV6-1	TGTGCCAGCAGTGAACTACAGGGGGACTATGGCTACACCTTC	CASSELQGDYGYTF
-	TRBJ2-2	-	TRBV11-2	TGTGCCAGCAGCCCCCGCGCCGTGAACACCGGGGAGCTGTTTTTT	CASSPRAVNTGELFF
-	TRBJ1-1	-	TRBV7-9	TGTGCCAGCAGCTTAGTAGCGGGCATGAACACTGAAGCTTTCTTT	CASSLVAGMNTEAFF
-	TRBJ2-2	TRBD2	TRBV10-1	TGCGCCAGCACCCCCGGGACTAGCGGGAGTAAGATCGGGGAGCTGTTTTTT	CASTPGTSGSKIGELFF
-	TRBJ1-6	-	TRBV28	TGTGCCAGCGAACAGGCGATTAATTCACCCCTCCACTTT	CASEQAINSPLHF
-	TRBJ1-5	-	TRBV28	TGTGCCAGCAGTTTTCTGACTGGGAGCAATCAGCCCCAGCATTTT	CASSFLTGSNQPQHF
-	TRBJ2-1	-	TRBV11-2	TGTGCCAGCAGACTCCCCCCCAACAATGAGCAGTTCTTC	CASRLPPNNEQFF
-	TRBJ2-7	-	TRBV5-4	TGTGCCAGCAGCTTGTGGGGTAGCGACGAGCAGTACTTC	CASSLWGSDEQYF
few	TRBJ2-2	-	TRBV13	TGTGCCAGCAGCTTAGAGGCGGCACTAGGCAGGACCGGGGAGCTGTTTTTT	CASSLEAALGRTGELFF
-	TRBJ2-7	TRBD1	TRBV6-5	TGTGCCAGCACCAGAAGCCCCGGACAGGGCAACGAGCAGTACTTC	CASTRSPGQGNEQYF
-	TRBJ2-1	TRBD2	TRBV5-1	TGCGCCAGCAGCTTGAACCCAGCGGGGAGTTACAATGAGCAGTTCTTC	CASSLNPAGSYNEQFF
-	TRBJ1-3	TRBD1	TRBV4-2	TGTGCCAGCAGCCAAGAACCGGGACAGGGGTCTGGAAACACCATATATTTT	CASSQEPGQGSGNTIYF
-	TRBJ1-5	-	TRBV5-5	TGTGCCAGCAGCCCGTATTCGGGGACCCAGCATTTT	CASSPYSGTQHF
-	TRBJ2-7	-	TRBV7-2	TGTGCCAGCAGCTCCGGTCCGGGTTCCTCCTACGAGCAGTACTTC	CASSSGPGSSYEQYF
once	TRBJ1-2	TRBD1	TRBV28	TGTGCCAGCAGTGCCTTTATGACAGGGCTTGGCTACACCTTC	CASSAFMTGLGYTF